A single sample gave rise to the 22 T cell receptor beta chains below, sequenced in a study of early T cells in non-severe SARS-CoV-2 infection (dated by TCRdb to the early 2020s). The protocol used for the library was 5' RACE. The sample was run on a NextSeq 500. TCRdb reprocessed the public reads (quality trimming at Q25 with fastp, clone calling with MiXCR) and kept in-frame beta chains. Each entry is one CDR3 protein sequence, shown with its most common DNA and genes. Here the sample has around 32,000 distinct CDR3 sequences; about 5.7% occur a single time. The ten largest clones capture more than 4.5% of the sample. The sample was whole blood. The receptors were gathered from an adult who was a healthcare worker with PCR-confirmed SARS-CoV-2 infection or an uninfected control (not recorded which).

This clonotype was counted many times. The chain has TRBV6-1 and TRBJ2-7; weak D call: TRBD2 (6 bases). The CDR3 is 14 amino acids. V was trimmed by 4 bases and J by 2 bases, leaving 12 bases between them. The germline gives CDR1 MNHNS, CDR2 SASEGT. The CDR3 region is CASSARRGTYEQYF. The CDR3 DNA reads as TGTGCCAGCAGTGCCCGGCGGGGCACCTACGAGCAGTACTTC.

This clonotype was recorded many times. The chain is built from TRBV20-1 and TRBJ1-5; D might be TRBD1 (5 bases). There are 15 residues in the CDR3. Deletions cut 6 bases from V and 5 bases from J, with 20 bases between. The V gene's germline CDR1 is DFQATT and CDR2 SNEGSKA (reference sequence). The CDR3 DNA is TGCAGTGCGCTGCGGGGGTCCCTAATAGATCAGCCCCAGCATTTT. It is translated as CSALRGSLIDQPQHF.

This clonotype showed up many times. The rearrangement joins TRBV12-3 or TRBV12-4 to TRBJ1-1; D is unresolved. The CDR3 runs 17 residues. The V and J ends lost 3 bases and 0 bases respectively, with 17 bases between them. In DNA form, the CDR3 reads TGTGCCAGCAGTTTGCGGTTCGTGAGAGGCATGAACACTGAAGCTTTCTTT. This sequence encodes CASSLRFVRGMNTEAFF.

This chain uses TRBV29-1 with TRBJ2-3, with no clear D. From germline, CDR1 is SQVTM and CDR2 ANQGSEA. Trimming removed 4 bases from V and 4 bases from J, with 18 bases in between. This CDR3 is 15 amino acids long. This CDR3 is CSVASSTRSPDTQYF. For the CDR3, the DNA is TGCAGCGTTGCCAGCTCGACCCGGAGCCCAGATACGCAGTATTTT.

The chain has TRBV28 and TRBJ1-1; D unclear. Germline assignment: CDR1 MDHEN and CDR2 SYDVKM. The CDR3 has 14 residues. The V end was cut by 0 bases, the J end by 1 base, with 6 bases between. The CDR3 loop reads CASSLWEGNTEAFF. DNA of the CDR3: TGTGCCAGCAGTTTATGGGAAGGGAACACTGAAGCTTTCTTT.

This clonotype was seen repeatedly, ten times or more. The chain combines TRBV7-8 with TRBJ1-6; TRBD1 is a possible D gene (5 bases). The CDR3 sequence is 16 residues long. Trimming stripped 7 bases from V and 0 bases from J, with 13 bases between. In germline, CDR1 is SGHVS, CDR2 FQNEAQ. The CDR3 protein is CASTPNRSSYNSPLHF. CDR3 bases: TGTGCCAGCACCCCGAACAGGAGCTCCTATAATTCACCCCTCCACTTT.

This clonotype was detected ten times or more. J is TRBJ2-7 and V is TRBV28; 9 bases fit TRBD1. The CDR3 length is 15 residues. Looked up from germline, CDR1 is MDHEN and CDR2 is SYDVKM. The V segment lost 4 bases and the J segment 0 bases; nucleotides outside the gene matches: 4. The CDR3 DNA is TGTGCCAGCAGTTCACAGGGGGCGGGCTCCTACGAGCAGTACTTC. Its protein is CASSSQGAGSYEQYF.

This clonotype was found many times. The chain is built from TRBV4-3 and TRBJ1-2; D is uncertain. The CDR3 loop spans 16 amino acids. The germline V gene has CDR1 LGHNA and CDR2 YSLEER. Trimming pared 0 bases from V and 4 bases from J, leaving 15 bases between. Here the CDR3 reads CASSQDLARAPYGYTF. CDR3 sequence (DNA): TGCGCCAGCAGCCAAGATCTGGCCAGAGCCCCCTATGGCTACACCTTC.

This clonotype showed up many times. This chain links TRBV27 with TRBJ2-3, with D hard to call. The germline CDR1 and CDR2 sequences are MNHEY and SMNVEV (reference sequence). This CDR3 has 16 amino acids. Trimming stripped 2 bases from V and 0 bases from J, with 12 bases between. DNA for the CDR3: TGTGCCAGCAGTTTAGAAACACCGCTCAGCACAGATACGCAGTATTTT. It specifies CASSLETPLSTDTQYF.

This clonotype was counted at least ten times. The chain has TRBV7-9 and TRBJ1-6; no definite D call. The V gene lost 1 base and the J gene lost 9 bases, with 4 bases spanning the gap. Looked up from germline, CDR1 is SEHNR and CDR2 is FQNEAQ (reference sequence). This CDR3 contains 12 residues. CDR3 nucleotides: TGTGCCAGCAGCTTAGTTGGTTCACCCCTCCACTTT. Amino acids: CASSLVGSPLHF.

In this sample, this clonotype turned up many times. The chain links TRBV20-1 to TRBJ2-3; D tentatively fits TRBD1 or TRBD2 (5 bases each). CDR1 and CDR2 (germline): DFQATT, SNEGSKA (reference sequence). V dropped 4 bases and J dropped 2 bases, with 10 bases sitting between them. The CDR3 sequence is 13 residues long. The CDR3 bases are TGCAGTGCTACGGGACCAACCACAGATACGCAGTATTTT. Translated, it gives CSATGPTTDTQYF.

The CDR3 here is CASSPDQGMNTEAFF. The CDR3 DNA reads as TGTGCCAGCTCACCGGATCAGGGGATGAACACTGAAGCTTTCTTT. The rearrangement joins TRBV18 to TRBJ1-1, with TRBD1 as a possible D gene (6 bases). Germline V gene data show CDR1 as KGHSH and CDR2 as LQKENI. The CDR3 is 15 residues long. V dropped 3 bases and J dropped 0 bases, with 11 bases sitting between them. Supplemented by reference TRBV18 and TRBJ1-1, the full variable domain reads NAGVMQNPRHLVRRRGQEARLRCSPMKGHSHVYWYRQLPEEGLKFMVYLQKENIIDESGMPKERFSAEFPKEGPSILRIQQVVRGDSAAYFCASSPDQGMNTEAFFGQGTRLTVV.

This clonotype was seen a handful of times. The J gene is TRBJ2-7, the V gene TRBV30, with 7 nucleotides matching TRBD1. The length of the CDR3 is 12 residues. Germline V lookup: CDR1 GTSNPN, CDR2 SVGIG (reference sequence). With 8 bases clipped from V and 2 bases from J, the junction kept 6 bases outside the gene matches. DNA of the CDR3: TGTGCCCAGGGGGTGGCCACCTACGAGCAGTACTTC. Its translation is CAQGVATYEQYF.

This clonotype was detected ten times or more. CDR3 bases: TGTGCCAGCAGCTTAGGGGCGGGGCCCACAGATACGCAGTATTTT. Amino acid sequence: CASSLGAGPTDTQYF. The rearrangement uses TRBV7-7 and TRBJ2-3; maybe TRBD2 (6 bases). Germline CDR1 is SSHAT and CDR2 is FNYEAQ (reference sequence). V was cut by 1 base and J by 2 bases, with 10 bases left in between. This CDR3 has 15 residues. The full variable domain, completed using reference TRBV7-7 and TRBJ2-3, is GAGVSQSPRYKVTKRGQDVTLRCDPISSHATLYWYQQALGQGPEFLTYFNYEAQPDKSGLPSDRFSAERPEGSISTLTIQRTEQRDSAMYRCASSLGAGPTDTQYFGPGTRLTVL.

In this sample, this clonotype turned up many times. The chain links TRBV7-2 to TRBJ1-1, with D unclear. The CDR3 totals 14 residues. Trimming removed 1 base from V and 3 bases from J, with 9 bases in between. Germline V gives CDR1 SGHTA, CDR2 FQGNSA. DNA of the CDR3: TGTGCCAGCAGCTTAGAGTGGCAGGACACTGAAGCTTTCTTT. Protein sequence: CASSLEWQDTEAFF. The variable domain in full, completed from reference TRBV7-2 and TRBJ1-1, reads GAGVSQSPSNKVTEKGKDVELRCDPISGHTALYWYRQSLGQGLEFLIYFQGNSAPDKSGLPSDRFSAERTGGSVSTLTIQRTQQEDSAVYLCASSLEWQDTEAFFGQGTRLTVV.

This clonotype came up a few times. The chain links TRBV7-6 to TRBJ1-1; a weak D match, TRBD1 (6 bases). Germline V CDR1 and CDR2: SGHVS, FNYEAQ. This CDR3 is 16 amino acids long. V was cut by 10 bases and J by 5 bases, with 26 bases left in between. The CDR3 region is CAIRGGEGGYGTEAFF. In DNA, the CDR3 is TGTGCCATCCGGGGAGGAGAGGGGGGTTATGGAACTGAAGCTTTCTTT.

This clonotype turned up a few times. The gene calls are TRBV5-1 and TRBJ1-1; 7 nucleotides align to TRBD1. J gave up 5 bases and V 4 bases, and 11 bases lay outside the gene matches. CDR1 and CDR2 from the germline V gene are SGHRS and YFSETQ. The CDR3 runs 15 residues. CDR3 coding DNA: TGCGCCAGCAGCCTACTAGGACAGGCTGGGACTGAAGCTTTCTTT. It codes for CASSLLGQAGTEAFF.

The table lists this clonotype with a few counts. This chain joins TRBV19 and TRBJ2-5; no clear D gene. This CDR3 comprises 15 residues. Per the germline V gene, CDR1 is LNHDA and CDR2 is SQIVND (reference sequence). Trimming removed 3 bases at V and 1 base at J, with 12 bases between. The CDR3 nucleotides read TGTGCCAGTAGTATGCAAGGCACGCTCCAAGAGACCCAGTACTTC. Amino acids: CASSMQGTLQETQYF.

This clonotype was seen repeatedly, ten times or more. The V and J genes are TRBV27 and TRBJ2-5; D possibly matches TRBD1 or TRBD2 (5 bases each). The CDR3 totals 14 residues. CDR1 MNHEY and CDR2 SMNVEV come from the germline V gene (reference sequence). V lost 6 bases and J lost 2, with 13 bases in between. Here the CDR3 reads CASRNSGTQETQYF. The CDR3 DNA reads as TGTGCCAGCAGAAATTCCGGGACGCAAGAGACCCAGTACTTC.

At least ten counts were recorded for this clonotype. J is TRBJ2-2 and V is TRBV6-2 or TRBV6-3; TRBD1 matches 8 bases. Germline values: CDR1 MNHEY, CDR2 SVGEGT. This CDR3 is built from 13 residues. V lost 11 bases, J lost 2 bases, and 4 bases stayed unmatched. For the CDR3, the DNA is TGTGCCGGACAGGGATTTAACACCGGGGAGCTGTTTTTT. Residues: CAGQGFNTGELFF.

This clonotype was detected ten times or more. This chain connects TRBV12-3 or TRBV12-4 to TRBJ2-1, with 13 bases that match TRBD2. The CDR3 contains 15 residues. V gave up 6 bases and J gave up 5 bases; unmatched junction bases: 4. CDR3 coding DNA: TGTGCCAGCAGACGCGGACTAGCGGGGGACAATGAGCAGTTCTTC. As protein: CASRRGLAGDNEQFF.

This clonotype was recorded many times. J is TRBJ1-1 and V is TRBV24-1; D ambiguous. This CDR3 has 13 residues. Deletions cut 3 bases from V and 0 bases from J, with 4 bases between. Germline V CDR1 and CDR2: KGHDR, SFDVKD. The CDR3 nucleotides read TGTGCCACCAGTGATCCCATGAACACTGAAGCTTTCTTT. This sequence encodes CATSDPMNTEAFF.